This T cell receptor (beta chain) was recovered during a study of long-term antiretroviral therapy in people with HIV. The V end was cut by 6 bases, the J end by 2 bases, with 11 bases between. Germline lookup yields CDR1 SNHLY and CDR2 FYNNEI. The CDR3 totals 14 residues. Participants living with HIV all received treatment in the United States. Samples held roughly 1-11 million cryopreserved PBMC, and DNA extraction followed. Running of the v3.0 immunoSEQ assay took place at survey level. Sequencing had a target that covered about 40,000-50,000 T-cell genomes per sample. Method: immunoSEQ multiplex PCR; TCRdb's copy keeps in-frame clones and lacks some. Of some 25,000 clones listed, roughly 79% are singletons.

The V and J genes are TRBV2 and TRBJ1-5; tentative D call: TRBD1 (5 bases). The sample was unsorted PBMCs, taken 2.1 years after starting antiretroviral therapy. This TCR came from a man younger than 40 with HIV. In nucleotides, the CDR3 is TGTGCCAGCAGGGGGGACCGGGGCAATCAGCCCCAGCATTTT. It is translated as CASRGDRGNQPQHF.